The 28 T cell receptor beta chains listed next were all sequenced from one sample in a study of radiotherapy plus CTLA-4 blockade in lung cancer. TCRdb's copy holds only in-frame clones and misses some; the assay was immunoSEQ multiplex PCR. The sample lists some 49,000 clones, 70% to 90% occurring once. The input for sequencing was peripheral blood, taken from a patient treated with radiotherapy plus ipilimumab. These receptors were obtained from a human donor with non-small cell lung cancer whose response to radiotherapy plus ipilimumab could not be evaluated.

DNA for the CDR3: TGTGCCAGCAGCGGAACGACAGGAGCTTACTACGAGCAGTACTTC. Its protein product is CASSGTTGAYYEQYF. The rearrangement uses TRBV7-9 and TRBJ2-7; tentatively, D is TRBD1 (6 bases). The ends were cut back, 5 bases at V and 3 bases at J, with 17 bases in the middle. CDR3 length equals 15 residues. CDR1 and CDR2 (germline): SEHNR, FQNEAQ (reference sequence).

J is TRBJ1-5 and V is TRBV25-1, with 7 bases aligning to TRBD1. CDR3 length: 13 amino acids. V lost 8 bases to trimming and J lost 6 bases; unmatched junction nucleotides: 7. The germline V gene has CDR1 MGHDK and CDR2 SYGVNS. The CDR3 DNA is TGTGCCAGCGTTGACAGGGAAGGTCAGCCCCAGCATTTT. Translated: CASVDREGQPQHF.

CDR3 amino acids: CASGSSYNEQFF. In DNA form, the CDR3 reads TGTGCTAGCGGGAGCTCCTACAATGAGCAGTTCTTC. V usage is TRBV6-5 and J usage is TRBJ2-1; 9 nucleotides line up with TRBD2. The CDR3 is 12 residues long. Looked up from germline, CDR1 is MNHEY and CDR2 is SVGAGI.

The chain combines TRBV5-6 with TRBJ2-2, with D perhaps matching TRBD1 (5 bases). This CDR3 region has 14 residues. The germline gives CDR1 SGHDT, CDR2 YYEEEE. The germline V and J ends were trimmed by 1 base and 4 bases, with 8 bases remaining between them. The CDR3 region has the DNA TGTGCCAGCAGCTTGCGACAGATCACCGGGGAGCTGTTTTTT. This encodes CASSLRQITGELFF.

The genes are TRBV7-2 and TRBJ2-1; D may be TRBD1 (6 bases). The CDR3 is 17 residues long. The V gene's germline CDR1 is SGHTA and CDR2 FQGNSA. The ends were cut back, 1 base at V and 8 bases at J, with 21 bases in the middle. Written as DNA, the CDR3 is TGTGCCAGCAGCTTAGGTAGGACAGCAACCAAGTCAGATGAGCAGTTCTTC. It is translated as CASSLGRTATKSDEQFF.

The chain is built from TRBV7-2 and TRBJ2-7, with TRBD1 as a possible D gene (6 bases). The length of the CDR3 is 15 residues. The V and J ends lost 6 bases and 4 bases respectively, with 19 bases between them. In germline, CDR1 is SGHTA, CDR2 FQGNSA. The CDR3 region is CASRQKGTKLYEQYF. CDR3 sequence (DNA): TGTGCCAGCAGACAAAAAGGGACAAAGCTTTACGAGCAGTACTTC.

This rearrangement joins TRBV19 to TRBJ2-3, with 10 bases that match TRBD2. Germline trimming cut 1 base from V and 4 bases from J; bases unmatched to any gene: 2. Germline-derived CDR1 and CDR2 are LNHDA and SQIVND (reference sequence). This CDR3 is 15 amino acids long. DNA for the CDR3: TGTGCCAGTAGTATAGGTAGCGGGGGGTCAGATACGCAGTATTTT. It specifies CASSIGSGGSDTQYF. The full variable domain, with the rest looked up from reference TRBV19 and TRBJ2-3, is DGGITQSPKYLFRKEGQNVTLSCEQNLNHDAMYWYRQDPGQGLRLIYYSQIVNDFQKGDIAEGYSVSREKKESFPLTVTSAQKNPTAFYLCASSIGSGGSDTQYFGPGTRLTVL.

J is TRBJ2-7 and V is TRBV28; 9 positions match TRBD1. J lost 7 bases, V lost 8 bases, and 12 bases had no gene match. This CDR3 region has 14 residues. The germline CDR1 and CDR2 sequences are MDHEN and SYDVKM. The CDR3 nucleotides read TGTGCCAGCCTTTTACGGGGACAGGGTTTTGAGCAGTACTTC. Translated, it gives CASLLRGQGFEQYF.

The chain combines TRBV11-2 with TRBJ2-7, with D tentatively TRBD1 (5 bases). Looked up from germline, CDR1 is SGHAT and CDR2 is FQNNGV. The CDR3 extends over 15 amino acids. V lost 1 base and J lost 0, with 10 bases in between. The CDR3, as DNA: TGTGCCAGCAGCTTAGGTCGGACAACCTCCTACGAGCAGTACTTC. It encodes CASSLGRTTSYEQYF. Together with reference TRBV11-2 and TRBJ2-7, the CDR3 gives the full variable domain: EAGVAQSPRYKIIEKRQSVAFWCNPISGHATLYWYQQILGQGPKLLIQFQNNGVVDDSQLPKDRFSAERLKGVDSTLKIQPAKLEDSAVYLCASSLGRTTSYEQYFGPGTRLTVT.

The genes are TRBV11-2 and TRBJ2-3, with 9 bases matching TRBD2. Losses at the gene ends were 0 bases for V and 2 bases for J; bases not matched to a gene: 6. The CDR3 spans 17 residues. Germline CDR1 SGHAT, CDR2 FQNNGV. CDR3: CASSLDLASGATDTQYF. CDR3 sequence (DNA): TGTGCCAGCAGCTTAGATCTAGCTAGCGGGGCCACAGATACGCAGTATTTT.

The chain joins TRBV9 to TRBJ2-1, with D perhaps matching TRBD1 (6 bases). The CDR3 spans 15 residues. V lost 2 bases and J lost 4, with 13 bases in between. Germline CDR1 and CDR2: SGDLS and YYNGEE. CDR3 in DNA: TGTGCCAGCAGCGTTCTGGGGGCTGGATACAATGAGCAGTTCTTC. Protein product: CASSVLGAGYNEQFF.

The chain joins TRBV7-2 to TRBJ2-3; maybe TRBD2 (5 bases). The V gene's germline CDR1 is SGHTA and CDR2 FQGNSA. This CDR3 is 16 amino acids long. V lost 2 bases, J lost 2 bases, and 14 bases lay in between. The CDR3 here is CASSLNLGLSTDTQYF. CDR3 in DNA: TGTGCCAGCAGCTTAAACCTCGGACTTTCCACAGATACGCAGTATTTT.

The chain is built from TRBV4-3 and TRBJ2-3; 12 bases fit TRBD2. The CDR3 is 16 amino acids. The J segment lost 5 bases and the V segment lost 4 bases, leaving 7 bases of the junction unmatched. Germline CDR1 LGHNA, CDR2 YSLEER. The CDR3 loop reads CASSRSTSGRGDTQYF. The CDR3 DNA reads TGCGCCAGCAGCCGCTCGACTAGCGGGAGAGGAGATACGCAGTATTTT.

The J gene is TRBJ2-2, the V gene TRBV30; 9 nucleotides match TRBD2. V lost 0 bases and J lost 3; bases outside the gene matches: 5. The CDR3 is made up of 16 amino acids. Germline V CDR1 and CDR2: GTSNPN, SVGIG (reference sequence). CDR3 nucleotide sequence: TGTGCCTGGAGTGTAGGGACTAGCCTATACACCGGGGAGCTGTTTTTT. Residues: CAWSVGTSLYTGELFF.

This chain links TRBV5-1 with TRBJ2-2; the D gene is possibly TRBD2 (6 bases). CDR1 is SGHRS, CDR2 YFSETQ, per germline. Trimming shortened V by 0 bases and J by 4 bases, and 10 bases separated the two germline ends. The CDR3 extends over 15 amino acids. The CDR3 loop reads CASSLGAGPTGELFF. As DNA, the CDR3 is TGCGCCAGCAGCTTGGGTGCGGGGCCCACCGGGGAGCTGTTTTTT. The variable domain in full, with the rest retrieved from reference TRBV5-1 and TRBJ2-2, is KAGVTQTPRYLIKTRGQQVTLSCSPISGHRSVSWYQQTPGQGLQFLFEYFSETQRNKGNFPGRFSGRQFSNSRSEMNVSTLELGDSALYLCASSLGAGPTGELFFGEGSRLTVL.

Regarding this clone: The same CDR3 also results from other DNA sequences found in this sample. The rearrangement links TRBV7-2 to TRBJ2-5; the match to TRBD2 covers 13 bases. Germline assignment: CDR1 SGHTA and CDR2 FQGNSA. The junction had 4 bases not matched to a gene; V was cut back by 1 base and J by 5 bases. The CDR3 totals 16 residues. In DNA form, the CDR3 reads TGTGCCAGCAGCTTAGGACTAGCGGGAGGAAGGGAGACCCAGTACTTC. Amino acids: CASSLGLAGGRETQYF.

The chain links TRBV28 to TRBJ2-7; no reliable D call. The CDR3 is made up of 12 amino acids. Per the germline V gene, CDR1 is MDHEN and CDR2 is SYDVKM. The germline V and J ends were trimmed by 5 bases and 2 bases, with 7 bases remaining between them. CDR3 protein: CASSQSTYEQYF. For the CDR3, the DNA is TGTGCCAGCAGTCAAAGCACCTACGAGCAGTACTTC.

This rearrangement joins TRBV7-3 to TRBJ2-5, with TRBD1 identical over 7 bases. Germline CDR1 is SGHTA and CDR2 is FQGTGA. The CDR3 is made up of 13 amino acids. J lost 5 bases, V lost 3 bases, and 3 bases had no gene match. CDR3 DNA sequence: TGTGCCAGCAGCTTCAACAGGGGTGAGACCCAGTACTTC. It yields the protein CASSFNRGETQYF.

V gene TRBV29-1 combines with J gene TRBJ2-5; 10 bases map to TRBD2. Per germline, CDR1 SQVTM and CDR2 ANQGSEA. This CDR3 comprises 14 residues. The V segment lost 3 bases and the J segment 5 bases; nucleotides outside the gene matches: 6. This CDR3 is CSVDITAGGETQYF. CDR3 DNA sequence: TGCAGCGTTGACATTACAGCGGGAGGGGAGACCCAGTACTTC.

This clone came up a few times. V gene TRBV4-1 combines with J gene TRBJ2-7; D possibly corresponds to TRBD2 (5 bases). Germline V gene lookup returns CDR1 MGHRA and CDR2 YSYEKL. Trimming removed 2 bases at V and 3 bases at J, with 11 bases between. This CDR3 is built from 14 residues. This CDR3 reads CASSQPGLIYEQYF. For the CDR3, the DNA is TGCGCCAGCAGCCAACCTGGACTGATCTACGAGCAGTACTTC.

The chain combines TRBV6-6 with TRBJ2-7; 8 nucleotides match TRBD2. This CDR3 is 16 amino acids long. The junction had 8 bases not matched to a gene; V was cut back by 4 bases and J by 0 bases. Germline V gene lookup returns CDR1 MNHNY and CDR2 SVGAGI (reference sequence). CDR3 in amino acids: CASSFPELAASYEQYF. The CDR3 DNA sequence: TGTGCCAGCAGTTTTCCGGAACTAGCGGCCTCCTACGAGCAGTACTTC.

This chain connects TRBV18 to TRBJ2-3; 7 nucleotides agree with TRBD2. The germline CDR1 and CDR2 sequences are KGHSH and LQKENI. J was trimmed by 2 bases and V by 3 bases; bases with no gene match: 8. The CDR3 is made up of 16 amino acids. CDR3 sequence (DNA): TGTGCCAGCTCACCGGTTCAAGGACTAGACACAGATACGCAGTATTTT. Amino acids: CASSPVQGLDTDTQYF.

The CDR3 loop is CSVEKGDTGELFF. DNA of the CDR3: TGCAGCGTTGAAAAGGGGGACACCGGGGAGCTGTTTTTT. The V gene is TRBV29-1, the J gene TRBJ2-2; tentative D call: TRBD1 (6 bases). There are 13 residues in the CDR3. The V end was cut by 2 bases, the J end by 3 bases, with 7 bases between. Germline assignment: CDR1 SQVTM and CDR2 ANQGSEA.

This rearrangement joins TRBV28 to TRBJ1-5; no firm D call. From germline, CDR1 is MDHEN and CDR2 SYDVKM. The CDR3 has 16 residues. V was trimmed by 6 bases and J by 7 bases, leaving 22 bases between them. The CDR3 loop is CASSLWRARAGQPQHF. DNA of the CDR3: TGTGCCAGCAGCCTCTGGAGGGCCCGCGCGGGCCAGCCCCAGCATTTT. The full variable domain, its missing parts supplied by reference TRBV28 and TRBJ1-5, is DVKVTQSSRYLVKRTGEKVFLECVQDMDHENMFWYRQDPGLGLRLIYFSYDVKMKEKGDIPEGYSVSREKKERFSLILESASTNQTSMYLCASSLWRARAGQPQHFGDGTRLSIL.

This chain links TRBV5-1 with TRBJ2-1; 8 nucleotides agree with TRBD2. CDR3 length: 16 residues. Germline CDR1 reads SGHRS; CDR2 reads YFSETQ. The V and J ends lost 1 base and 1 base, in that order; junction bases with no gene match: 4. The CDR3 DNA is TGCGCCAGCAGCTTGACCCGGGGGGGATCCTACAATGAGCAGTTCTTC. Amino acids: CASSLTRGGSYNEQFF.

The rearrangement links TRBV2 to TRBJ2-5; a possible D gene is TRBD1 (5 bases). This CDR3 region has 12 residues. From germline, CDR1 is SNHLY and CDR2 FYNNEI. V gave up 2 bases and J gave up 4 bases, with 5 bases separating them. CDR3 in DNA: TGTGCCAGCAGTGAAAGGGGAGAGACCCAGTACTTC. Residues: CASSERGETQYF.

The rearrangement uses TRBV6-6 and TRBJ1-4, with D possibly TRBD1 on 5 matching bases. CDR3 size: 14 residues. CDR1 is MNHNY, CDR2 SVGAGI, per germline (reference sequence). The V end lost 5 bases, the J end lost 4 bases, and 11 bases lay between the germline ends. CDR3 in amino acids: CASSDGGHNEKLFF. CDR3 sequence (DNA): TGTGCCAGCAGTGACGGGGGTCATAATGAAAAACTGTTTTTT.

This clone was seen more than once but under ten times. The chain has TRBV5-1 and TRBJ2-2, with D possibly being TRBD1 (5 bases). V was shortened by 5 bases and J by 0 bases, with 14 bases between the two germline ends. The CDR3 sequence is 16 residues long. Looked up from germline, CDR1 is SGHRS and CDR2 is YFSETQ. CDR3 region: CASRPLGAANTGELFF. The CDR3 DNA sequence: TGCGCCAGCAGGCCCCTTGGGGCAGCGAACACCGGGGAGCTGTTTTTT.